This TCR beta chain originates from a study of patients and donors after allogeneic stem cell transplantation. This clonotype has a count of ten or more. Germline V CDR1 and CDR2: LGHNA, YNFKEQ. Losses at the gene ends were 0 bases for V and 1 base for J; bases not matched to a gene: 3. This CDR3 spans 16 amino acids. TCRdb processed the RT-PCR reads anew with MiXCR; each CDR3 protein has one entry. Here the sample spans approximately 410,000 distinct CDR3 sequences, under 20% being singletons. The sequenced sample was blood, either unsorted or a sorted T cell fraction (not recorded which). This clonotype was obtained from a human donor who was either an allogeneic HSCT recipient or a stem cell or donor lymphocyte infusion donor (not recorded which). It is not recorded whose cells these are; they may come from a transplant donor. The chain has TRBV4-2 and TRBJ2-5; 9 bases fit TRBD2. In DNA, the CDR3 is TGTGCCAGCAGCCAAGAGGTAGCGGGGGCCCAAGAGACCCAGTACTTC. Translation: CASSQEVAGAQETQYF.